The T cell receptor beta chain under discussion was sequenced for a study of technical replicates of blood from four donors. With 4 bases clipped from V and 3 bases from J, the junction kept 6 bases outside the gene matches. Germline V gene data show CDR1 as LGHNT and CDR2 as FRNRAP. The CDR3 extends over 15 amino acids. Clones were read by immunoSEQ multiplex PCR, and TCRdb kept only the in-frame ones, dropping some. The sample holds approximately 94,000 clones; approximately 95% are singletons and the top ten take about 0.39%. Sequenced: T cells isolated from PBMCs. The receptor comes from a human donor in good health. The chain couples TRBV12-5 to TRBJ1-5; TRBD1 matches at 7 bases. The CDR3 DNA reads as TGTGCTAGTGGTTCCTCGGACAGGTCCAATCAGCCCCAGCATTTT. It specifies CASGSSDRSNQPQHF.